Given below is one T cell receptor beta chain in context. This CDR3 contains 14 residues. The V end was cut by 2 bases, the J end by 0 bases, with 8 bases between. Germline CDR1 SGHDT, CDR2 YYEEEE. The sample comes from a study of cytotoxic CD8 clonotypes in ibrutinib-treated CLL. At the level of the study: Among the patients, about a dozen presented as relapsed/refractory and approximately 14 as treatment-naive; around 17 showed unmutated IGHV.

Measured with immunoSEQ multiplex PCR; TCRdb has only the in-frame clones, and not every one. The table has 73,000 or so clones, more than 60% seen once; the top ten hold approximately 6.2%. The clonotype originates from a human donor with chronic lymphocytic leukemia. The specimen comprised PBMCs, sampled after 12 months of ibrutinib treatment. The chain has TRBV5-6 and TRBJ1-2; D unresolved. In DNA form, the CDR3 reads TGTGCCAGCAGCTTCAGACGGGCTAACTATGGCTACACCTTC. Protein sequence: CASSFRRANYGYTF.